There are a few counts of the clone carrying this T cell receptor (beta chain). Its antigen is not identified. The sample originates from a study of T cell repertoires in cytomegalovirus infection. As for the study in general: Peptides in the study included HLA-C-restricted and HLA-B-restricted CMV epitopes.

TCRdb ran MiXCR on the reads and lists one entry per CDR3 protein. The sample yields approximately 910,000 distinct CDR3 sequences, approximately 31% seen once. CDR3 length: 13 amino acids. CDR1 is DFQATT, CDR2 SNEGSKA, per germline (reference sequence). The TCR was taken from a human donor in good health (CMV status not recorded). Some clones in this sample may be carry-over from other donors' samples. V usage is TRBV20-1 and J usage is TRBJ2-7, with TRBD1 identical over 7 bases. This specimen was cultured CD8+ T cells from PBMCs, taken from culture after CMV antigen stimulation. The CDR3 DNA sequence: TGCAGCGCCACCGGGACAGAGACCTACGAGCAGTACTTC. As protein: CSATGTETYEQYF.